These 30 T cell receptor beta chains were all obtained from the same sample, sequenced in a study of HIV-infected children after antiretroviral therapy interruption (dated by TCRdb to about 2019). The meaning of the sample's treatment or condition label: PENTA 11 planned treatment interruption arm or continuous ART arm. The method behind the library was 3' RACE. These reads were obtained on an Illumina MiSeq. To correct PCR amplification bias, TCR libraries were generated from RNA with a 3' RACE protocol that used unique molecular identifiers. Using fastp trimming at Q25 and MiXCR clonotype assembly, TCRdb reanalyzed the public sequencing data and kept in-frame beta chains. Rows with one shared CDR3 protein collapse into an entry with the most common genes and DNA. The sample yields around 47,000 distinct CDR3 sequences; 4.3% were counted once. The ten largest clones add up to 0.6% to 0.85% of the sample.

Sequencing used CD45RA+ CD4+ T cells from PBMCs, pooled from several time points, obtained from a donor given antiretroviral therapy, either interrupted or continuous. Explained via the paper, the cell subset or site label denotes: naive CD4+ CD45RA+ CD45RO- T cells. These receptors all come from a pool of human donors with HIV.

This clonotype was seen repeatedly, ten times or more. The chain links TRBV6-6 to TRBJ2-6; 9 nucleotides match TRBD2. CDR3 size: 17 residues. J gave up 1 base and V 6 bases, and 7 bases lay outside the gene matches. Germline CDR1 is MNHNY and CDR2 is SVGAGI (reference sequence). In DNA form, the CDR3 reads TGTGCCAGCAGAGGAGCGGGGGGCCGATCTGGGGCCAACGTCCTGACTTTC. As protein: CASRGAGGRSGANVLTF.

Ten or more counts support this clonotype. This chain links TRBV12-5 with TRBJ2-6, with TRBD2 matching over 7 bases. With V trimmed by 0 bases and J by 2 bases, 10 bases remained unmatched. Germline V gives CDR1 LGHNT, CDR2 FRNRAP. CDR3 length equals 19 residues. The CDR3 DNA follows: TGTGCTAGTGGTTTGGTAGATCTGTCCCGGGGGGCTGGGGCCAACGTCCTGACTTTC. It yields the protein CASGLVDLSRGAGANVLTF.

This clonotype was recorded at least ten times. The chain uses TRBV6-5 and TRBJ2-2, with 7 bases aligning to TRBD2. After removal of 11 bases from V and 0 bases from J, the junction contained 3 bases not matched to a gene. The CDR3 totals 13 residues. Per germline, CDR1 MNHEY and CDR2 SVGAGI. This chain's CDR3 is CAHGGANTGELFF. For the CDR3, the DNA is TGTGCCCATGGGGGGGCGAACACCGGGGAGCTGTTTTTT.

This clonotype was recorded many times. The CDR3 region is CASTNLGVDYGYTF. In nucleotides, the CDR3 is TGTGCCAGTACCAACCTCGGGGTCGACTATGGCTACACCTTC. The chain is built from TRBV19 and TRBJ1-2, with D unclear. The germline V gene encodes CDR1 LNHDA and CDR2 SQIVND (reference sequence). Trimming removed 7 bases from V and 3 bases from J, with 15 bases in between. CDR3 length: 14 residues.

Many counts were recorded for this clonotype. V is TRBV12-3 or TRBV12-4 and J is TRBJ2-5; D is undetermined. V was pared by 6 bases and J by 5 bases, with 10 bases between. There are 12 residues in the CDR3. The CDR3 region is CASSSPPETQYF. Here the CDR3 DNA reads TGTGCCAGCAGCTCGCCCCCCGAGACCCAGTACTTC.

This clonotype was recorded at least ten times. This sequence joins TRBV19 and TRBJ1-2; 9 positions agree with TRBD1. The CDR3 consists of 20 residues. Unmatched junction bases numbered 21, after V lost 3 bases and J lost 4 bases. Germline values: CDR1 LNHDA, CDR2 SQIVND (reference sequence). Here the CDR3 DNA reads TGTGCCAGTAGTATCTCGGCTCCGGGACAGGGTTTAAGGATCGGCTATGGCTACACCTTC. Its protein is CASSISAPGQGLRIGYGYTF.

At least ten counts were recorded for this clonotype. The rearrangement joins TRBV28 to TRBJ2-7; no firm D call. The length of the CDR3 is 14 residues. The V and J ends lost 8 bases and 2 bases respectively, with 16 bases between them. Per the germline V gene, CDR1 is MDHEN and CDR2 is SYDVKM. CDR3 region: CASLGRPGTYEQYF. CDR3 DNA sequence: TGTGCCAGCCTCGGAAGACCAGGCACCTACGAGCAGTACTTC.

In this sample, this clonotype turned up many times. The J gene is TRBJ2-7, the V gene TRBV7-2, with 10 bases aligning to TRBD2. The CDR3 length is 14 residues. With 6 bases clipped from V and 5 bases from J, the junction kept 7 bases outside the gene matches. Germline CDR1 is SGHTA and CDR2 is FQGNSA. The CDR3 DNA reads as TGTGCCAGCAGTCCAGCGGGGGGGCCGGACGAGCAGTACTTC. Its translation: CASSPAGGPDEQYF.

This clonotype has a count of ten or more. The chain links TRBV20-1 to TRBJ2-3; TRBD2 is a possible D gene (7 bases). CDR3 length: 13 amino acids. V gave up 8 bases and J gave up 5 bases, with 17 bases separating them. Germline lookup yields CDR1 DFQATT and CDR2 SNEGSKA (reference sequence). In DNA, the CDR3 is TGCAGTTCCAGAAGGGGGGGACAAGATACGCAGTATTTT. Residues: CSSRRGGQDTQYF.

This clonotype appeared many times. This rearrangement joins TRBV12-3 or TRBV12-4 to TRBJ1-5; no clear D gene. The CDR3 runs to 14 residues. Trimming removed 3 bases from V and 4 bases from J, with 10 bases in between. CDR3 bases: TGTGCCAGCAGTTTGTTAGGGCGGAATCAGCCCCAGCATTTT. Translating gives CASSLLGRNQPQHF.

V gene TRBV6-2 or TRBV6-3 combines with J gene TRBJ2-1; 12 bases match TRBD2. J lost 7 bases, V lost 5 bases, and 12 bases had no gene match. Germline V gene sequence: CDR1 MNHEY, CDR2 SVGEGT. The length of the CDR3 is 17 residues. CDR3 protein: CASSPGLAGYDRNEQFF. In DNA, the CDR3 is TGTGCCAGCAGTCCCGGACTAGCGGGATACGACAGGAATGAGCAGTTCTTC.

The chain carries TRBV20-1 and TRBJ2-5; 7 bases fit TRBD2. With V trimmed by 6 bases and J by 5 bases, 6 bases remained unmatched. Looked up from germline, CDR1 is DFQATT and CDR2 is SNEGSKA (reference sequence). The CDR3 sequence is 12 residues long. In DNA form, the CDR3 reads TGCAGTGCAGGGAGGGGTTTGGAGACCCAGTACTTC. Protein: CSAGRGLETQYF.

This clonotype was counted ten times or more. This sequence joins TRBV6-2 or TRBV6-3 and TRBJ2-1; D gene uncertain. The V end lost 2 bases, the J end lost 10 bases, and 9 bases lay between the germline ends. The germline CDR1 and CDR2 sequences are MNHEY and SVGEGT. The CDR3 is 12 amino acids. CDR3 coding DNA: TGTGCCAGCAGTTACATCCGTGGCGAGCAGTTCTTC. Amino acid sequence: CASSYIRGEQFF.

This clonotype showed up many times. The CDR3 sequence: CSAGQGATDTQYF. DNA for the CDR3: TGCAGCGCCGGACAGGGTGCCACAGATACGCAGTATTTT. The chain links TRBV29-1 to TRBJ2-3; 8 bases line up with TRBD1. CDR1 and CDR2 (germline): SQVTM, ANQGSEA. J lost 2 bases, V lost 7 bases, and 5 bases had no gene match. CDR3 size: 13 residues.

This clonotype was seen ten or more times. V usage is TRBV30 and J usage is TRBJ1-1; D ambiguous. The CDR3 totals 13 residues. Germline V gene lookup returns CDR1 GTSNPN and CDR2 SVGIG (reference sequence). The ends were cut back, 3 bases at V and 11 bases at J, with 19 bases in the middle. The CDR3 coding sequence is TGTGCCTGGAGGCAGAAATCTAACTATACGGCTTTCTTT. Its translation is CAWRQKSNYTAFF.

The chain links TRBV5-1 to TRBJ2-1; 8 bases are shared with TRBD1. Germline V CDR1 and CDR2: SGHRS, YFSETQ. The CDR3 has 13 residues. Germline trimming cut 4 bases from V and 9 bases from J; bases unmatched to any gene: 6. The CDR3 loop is CASSLTGAGEQFF. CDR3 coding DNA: TGCGCCAGCAGCCTGACAGGGGCCGGTGAGCAGTTCTTC.

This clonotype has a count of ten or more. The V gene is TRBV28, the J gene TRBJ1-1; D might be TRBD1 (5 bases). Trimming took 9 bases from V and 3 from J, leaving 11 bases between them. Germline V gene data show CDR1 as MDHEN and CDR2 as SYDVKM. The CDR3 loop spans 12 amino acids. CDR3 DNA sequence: TGTGCCAGGTCAGGGATGGACACTGAAGCTTTCTTT. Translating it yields CARSGMDTEAFF.

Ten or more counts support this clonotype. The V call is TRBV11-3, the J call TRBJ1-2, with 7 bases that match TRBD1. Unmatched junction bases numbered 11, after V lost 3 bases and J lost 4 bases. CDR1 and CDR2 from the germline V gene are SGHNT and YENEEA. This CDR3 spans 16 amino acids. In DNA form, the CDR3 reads TGTGCCAGCAGCTTTCGAACCGGGACAGCTTCCTATGGCTACACCTTC. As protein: CASSFRTGTASYGYTF.

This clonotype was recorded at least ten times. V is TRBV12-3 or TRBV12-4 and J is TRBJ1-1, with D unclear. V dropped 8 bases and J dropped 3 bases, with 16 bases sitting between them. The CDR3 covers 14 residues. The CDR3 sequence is CASSQRARDTEAFF. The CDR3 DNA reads TGTGCCAGCTCTCAGAGGGCGAGAGACACTGAAGCTTTCTTT.

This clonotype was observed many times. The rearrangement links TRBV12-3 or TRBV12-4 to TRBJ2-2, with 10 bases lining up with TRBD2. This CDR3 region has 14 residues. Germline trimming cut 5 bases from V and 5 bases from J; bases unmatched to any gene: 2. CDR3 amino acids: CASSPGLATGELFF. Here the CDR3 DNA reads TGTGCCAGCAGTCCGGGACTAGCGACCGGGGAGCTGTTTTTT.

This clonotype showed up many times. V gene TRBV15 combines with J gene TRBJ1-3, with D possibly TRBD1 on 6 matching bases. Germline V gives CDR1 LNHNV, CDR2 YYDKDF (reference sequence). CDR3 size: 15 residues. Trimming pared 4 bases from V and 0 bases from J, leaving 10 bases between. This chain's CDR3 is CATSNDRFSGNTIYF. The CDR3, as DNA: TGTGCCACCAGCAACGACAGGTTCTCTGGAAACACCATATATTTT.

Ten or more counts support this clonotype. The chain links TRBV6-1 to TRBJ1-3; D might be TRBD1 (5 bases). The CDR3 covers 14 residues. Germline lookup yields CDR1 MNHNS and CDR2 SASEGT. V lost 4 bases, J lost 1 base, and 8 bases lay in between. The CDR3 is CASSGQGSGNTIYF. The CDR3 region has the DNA TGTGCCAGCAGTGGTCAGGGATCTGGAAACACCATATATTTT.

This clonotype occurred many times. The DNA for the CDR3 is TGTGCCAGCAGAGAACAGGGACATAACACTGAAGCTTTCTTT. Translating it yields CASREQGHNTEAFF. The chain uses TRBV21-1 and TRBJ1-1; the D call in the table, TRBD1, was not verified against the DNA. TRBV21-1 is a documented pseudogene. CDR3 size: 14 residues.

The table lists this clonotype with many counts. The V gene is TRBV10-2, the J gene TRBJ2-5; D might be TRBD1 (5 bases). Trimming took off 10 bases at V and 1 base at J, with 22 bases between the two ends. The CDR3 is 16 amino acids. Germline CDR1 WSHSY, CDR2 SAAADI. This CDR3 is CATSGRAGNSQETQYF. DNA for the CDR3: TGCGCCACCTCCGGCCGGGCAGGGAATAGCCAAGAGACCCAGTACTTC.

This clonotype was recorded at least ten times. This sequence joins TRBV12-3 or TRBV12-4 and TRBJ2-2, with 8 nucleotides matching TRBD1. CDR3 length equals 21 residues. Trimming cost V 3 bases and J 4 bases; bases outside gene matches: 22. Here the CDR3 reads CASSLGPLGQALRGGTGELFF. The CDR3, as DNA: TGTGCCAGCAGTTTGGGACCACTGGGACAGGCACTCCGGGGTGGCACCGGGGAGCTGTTTTTT.

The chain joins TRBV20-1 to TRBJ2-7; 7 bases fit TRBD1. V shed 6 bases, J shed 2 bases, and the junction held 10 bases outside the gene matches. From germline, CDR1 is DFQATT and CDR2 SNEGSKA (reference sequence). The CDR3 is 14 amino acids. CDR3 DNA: TGCAGTGCGGGATTTACAGGGGACCCCTACGAGCAGTACTTC. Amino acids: CSAGFTGDPYEQYF.

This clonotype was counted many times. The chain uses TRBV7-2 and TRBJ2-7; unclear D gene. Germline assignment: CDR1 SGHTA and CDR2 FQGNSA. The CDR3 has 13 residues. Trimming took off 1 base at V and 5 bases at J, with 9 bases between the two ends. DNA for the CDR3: TGTGCCAGCAGCTTAGTTAGTGGTCACGAGCAGTACTTC. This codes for CASSLVSGHEQYF.

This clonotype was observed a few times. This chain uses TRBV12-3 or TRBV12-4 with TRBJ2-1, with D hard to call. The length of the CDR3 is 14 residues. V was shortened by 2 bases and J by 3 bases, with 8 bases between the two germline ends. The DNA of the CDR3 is TGTGCCAGCAGTTTACCCCGAGACTACAATGAGCAGTTCTTC. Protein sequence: CASSLPRDYNEQFF.

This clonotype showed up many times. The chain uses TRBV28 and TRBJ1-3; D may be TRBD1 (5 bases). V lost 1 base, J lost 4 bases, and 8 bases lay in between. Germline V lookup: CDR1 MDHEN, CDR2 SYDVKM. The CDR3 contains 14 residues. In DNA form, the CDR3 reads TGTGCCAGCAGTTTATTCAGGGTGGGAAACACCATATATTTT. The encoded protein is CASSLFRVGNTIYF.

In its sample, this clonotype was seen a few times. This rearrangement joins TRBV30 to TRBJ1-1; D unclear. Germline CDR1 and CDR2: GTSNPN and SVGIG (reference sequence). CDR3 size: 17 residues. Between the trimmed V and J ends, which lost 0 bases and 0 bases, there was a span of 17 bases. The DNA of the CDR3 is TGTGCCTGGAGTGTATCGAGGTCGGATGCCATGAACACTGAAGCTTTCTTT. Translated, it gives CAWSVSRSDAMNTEAFF.